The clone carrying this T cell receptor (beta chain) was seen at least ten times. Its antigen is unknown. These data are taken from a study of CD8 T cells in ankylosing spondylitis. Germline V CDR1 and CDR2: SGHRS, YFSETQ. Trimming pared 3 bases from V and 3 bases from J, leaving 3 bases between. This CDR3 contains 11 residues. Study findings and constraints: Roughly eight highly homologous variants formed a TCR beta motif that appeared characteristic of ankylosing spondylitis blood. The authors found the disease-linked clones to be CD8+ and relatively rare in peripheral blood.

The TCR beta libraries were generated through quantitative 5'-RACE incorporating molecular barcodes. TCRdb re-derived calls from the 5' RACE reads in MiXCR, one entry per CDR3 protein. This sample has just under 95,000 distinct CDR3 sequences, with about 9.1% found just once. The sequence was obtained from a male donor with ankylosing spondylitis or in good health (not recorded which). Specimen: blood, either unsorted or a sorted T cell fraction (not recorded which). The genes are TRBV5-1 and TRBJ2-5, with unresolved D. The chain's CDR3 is CASSYKETQYF. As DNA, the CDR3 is TGCGCCAGCAGCTATAAAGAGACCCAGTACTTC.